Below, 10 T cell receptor beta chains from the same sample are listed, as sequenced in a study of T cell responses to AZD1222 COVID-19 vaccine. Assay: immunoSEQ multiplex PCR; the TCRdb copy retains only in-frame clones and omits some. The sample comprises over 100,000 clones, around 87% of which are singletons, and 5% to 5.5% rests with the top ten. The sequencing used peripheral blood, collected on day 0 of AZD1222 vaccination. These receptors all stem from an adult in good health.

This chain joins TRBV10-3 and TRBJ1-1; TRBD1 matches 10 bases. The CDR3 loop spans 17 amino acids. CDR1 and CDR2 (germline): ENHRY, SYGVKD. V trimming: 8 bases; J trimming: 3 bases; junction bases outside the gene matches: 15. CDR3 coding DNA: TGTGCCATCGGCCTGACAGGGGGCTTAGTGGGCGACACTGAAGCTTTCTTT. Translating it yields CAIGLTGGLVGDTEAFF.

The chain is built from TRBV27 and TRBJ2-7; TRBD2 aligns across 7 bases. J lost 6 bases, V lost 3 bases, and 11 bases had no gene match. The germline gives CDR1 MNHEY, CDR2 SMNVEV (reference sequence). The CDR3 is made up of 15 amino acids. CDR3 amino acids: CASSLARELPGEQYF. The CDR3 nucleotides read TGTGCCAGCAGTTTGGCGCGGGAGCTACCCGGCGAGCAGTACTTC.

The gene calls are TRBV24-1 and TRBJ1-5; 9 bases are shared with TRBD1. There are 19 residues in the CDR3. Per germline, CDR1 KGHDR and CDR2 SFDVKD. After removal of 4 bases from V and 2 bases from J, the junction contained 14 bases not matched to a gene. CDR3 in amino acids: CATSEGTVQGALGNQPQHF. The CDR3 DNA reads as TGTGCCACCAGTGAGGGTACCGTACAGGGGGCTTTAGGCAATCAGCCCCAGCATTTT.

The V gene is TRBV19, the J gene TRBJ2-1; 11 bases align to TRBD1. The length of the CDR3 is 16 residues. The V gene end was trimmed by 5 bases and the J gene end by 7 bases; junction bases not matched to a gene: 10. Looked up from germline, CDR1 is LNHDA and CDR2 is SQIVND (reference sequence). This chain's CDR3 is CASSPRTGGRINEQFF. CDR3 DNA sequence: TGTGCCAGTAGTCCCAGGACAGGGGGCCGAATTAATGAGCAGTTCTTC.

This clone was observed once. The V and J genes are TRBV7-8 and TRBJ1-4; D might be TRBD1 (5 bases). V dropped 2 bases and J dropped 8 bases, with 12 bases sitting between them. The CDR3 contains 14 residues. Per germline, CDR1 SGHVS and CDR2 FQNEAQ. CDR3 in amino acids: CASSLWQGREKLFF. CDR3 in DNA: TGTGCCAGCAGCTTATGGCAGGGTCGGGAAAAACTGTTTTTT.

This clone was observed a single time. The CDR3 region has the DNA TGTGCCAGCAGCTTAAACCTAGCGGGGCTGAATGAGCAGTTCTTC. This encodes CASSLNLAGLNEQFF. V is TRBV7-9 and J is TRBJ2-1, with 9 bases lining up with TRBD2. This CDR3 is 15 amino acids long. Trimming took 2 bases from V and 7 from J; bases not matched to a gene: 6. Germline CDR1 reads SEHNR; CDR2 reads FQNEAQ (reference sequence).

This rearrangement joins TRBV6-6 to TRBJ1-2; the match to TRBD1 covers 8 bases. Losses at the gene ends were 4 bases for V and 7 bases for J; bases not matched to a gene: 5. This CDR3 has 13 amino acids. The V gene's germline CDR1 is MNHNY and CDR2 SVGAGI (reference sequence). This chain's CDR3 is CASSSDRVGGYTF. CDR3 sequence (DNA): TGTGCCAGCAGTTCGGACAGGGTGGGTGGCTACACCTTC.

V gene TRBV4-2 combines with J gene TRBJ1-5; D not certain. V was cut by 0 bases and J by 2 bases, with 20 bases left in between. In germline, CDR1 is LGHNA, CDR2 YNFKEQ. The CDR3 runs to 19 residues. This CDR3 reads CASSQDHRKGIKGNQPQHF. The CDR3 DNA is TGTGCCAGCAGCCAAGATCATAGGAAGGGCATTAAGGGCAATCAGCCCCAGCATTTT.

The chain has TRBV7-9 and TRBJ2-5; D unresolved. The CDR3 loop spans 16 amino acids. From germline, CDR1 is SEHNR and CDR2 FQNEAQ (reference sequence). Trimming shortened V by 1 base and J by 4 bases, and 16 bases separated the two germline ends. The CDR3 DNA sequence: TGTGCCAGCAGCTTAGGCCTCGGAGAGATCGGAGAGACCCAGTACTTC. Translated: CASSLGLGEIGETQYF.

The chain carries TRBV28 and TRBJ1-2; 7 positions match TRBD1. J lost 6 bases, V lost 7 bases, and 8 bases had no gene match. This CDR3 comprises 13 residues. CDR1 is MDHEN, CDR2 SYDVKM, per germline. CDR3 residues: CASISGQVDGYTF. The CDR3, as DNA: TGTGCCAGCATATCCGGACAGGTGGATGGCTACACCTTC.